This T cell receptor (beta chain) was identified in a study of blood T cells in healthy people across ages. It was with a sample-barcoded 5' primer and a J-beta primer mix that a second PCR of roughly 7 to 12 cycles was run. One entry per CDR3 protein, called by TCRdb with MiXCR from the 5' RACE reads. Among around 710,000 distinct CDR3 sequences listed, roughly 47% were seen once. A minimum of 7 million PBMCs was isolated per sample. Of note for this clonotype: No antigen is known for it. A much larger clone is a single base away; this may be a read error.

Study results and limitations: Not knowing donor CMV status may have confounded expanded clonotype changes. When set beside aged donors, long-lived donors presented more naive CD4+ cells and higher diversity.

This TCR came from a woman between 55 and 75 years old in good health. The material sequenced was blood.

The CDR3 is CASSSRGTSGHQEFF. Here the CDR3 DNA reads TGTGCCAGCAGTTCGAGAGGGACTAGCGGGCATCAGGAGTTCTTC. J is TRBJ2-1 and V is TRBV12-3 or TRBV12-4; 12 bases are shared with TRBD2. CDR3 length: 15 residues. V trimming: 4 bases; J trimming: 14 bases; junction bases outside the gene matches: 12.